These 21 T cell receptor beta chains share one sample of origin, sequenced in a study of T cells after yellow fever vaccination. TCRdb re-called the 5' RACE reads with MiXCR, one entry per CDR3 protein. The sample includes 280,000 or so distinct CDR3 sequences, approximately 8% of them seen just once. This specimen was CD4+ T cells sorted from PBMCs, taken 5 days after the yellow fever booster vaccination. The receptor set was obtained from a man aged 18 to 35 who received the YFV17D yellow fever vaccine.

This clonotype came up many times. J is TRBJ2-1 and V is TRBV20-1, with 8 bases matching TRBD2. This CDR3 has 14 residues. Germline-derived CDR1 and CDR2 are DFQATT and SNEGSKA (reference sequence). Trimming took 3 bases from V and 9 from J; bases not matched to a gene: 10. The CDR3 region is CSARGLGVSFEQFF. The CDR3, as DNA: TGCAGTGCTAGGGGACTAGGTGTTAGCTTTGAGCAGTTCTTC.

This clonotype was counted only a few times. The genes are TRBV18 and TRBJ1-1, with TRBD1 matching 9 bases. The CDR3 length is 16 residues. V lost 5 bases and J lost 3; bases outside the gene matches: 10. CDR1 and CDR2 from the germline V gene are KGHSH and LQKENI. This CDR3 reads CASSTSGTGLDTEAFF. The CDR3 coding sequence is TGTGCCAGCTCAACGTCCGGGACAGGGTTGGACACTGAAGCTTTCTTT. The full variable domain, its missing parts supplied by reference TRBV18 and TRBJ1-1, is NAGVMQNPRHLVRRRGQEARLRCSPMKGHSHVYWYRQLPEEGLKFMVYLQKENIIDESGMPKERFSAEFPKEGPSILRIQQVVRGDSAAYFCASSTSGTGLDTEAFFGQGTRLTVV.

This clonotype came up a few times. The rearrangement joins TRBV6-1 to TRBJ1-5, with 9 bases aligning to TRBD1. The CDR3 sequence is 16 residues long. V lost 5 bases and J lost 7; bases outside the gene matches: 12. Per germline, CDR1 MNHNS and CDR2 SASEGT. CDR3 nucleotides: TGTGCCAGCAGTATAGGTCCGGACAGGGGTCGGCAGCCCCAGCATTTT. Translation: CASSIGPDRGRQPQHF.

This clonotype showed up many times. The chain links TRBV7-9 to TRBJ2-7; the D is unclear. The germline CDR1 and CDR2 sequences are SEHNR and FQNEAQ (reference sequence). V was trimmed by 5 bases and J by 4 bases, leaving 15 bases between them. The CDR3 runs 14 residues. The CDR3 reads CASSPPQQNYEQYV. The CDR3, as DNA: TGTGCCAGCAGCCCCCCACAACAGAATTACGAGCAGTACGTC.

As to this clonotype: A much larger clone lies a single base off, so this may be a read error. This chain uses TRBV5-4 with TRBJ1-1; unclear D gene. The CDR3 has 13 residues. V was shortened by 2 bases and J by 4 bases, with 9 bases between the two germline ends. Germline V lookup: CDR1 SGHNT, CDR2 YYREEE (reference sequence). CDR3 residues: CASSFPGSTEAFF. CDR3 coding DNA: TGTGCCAGCAGCTTTCCGGGGAGCACTGAAGCTTTCTTT.

This clonotype came up a few times. The chain employs TRBV5-6 and TRBJ2-3; tentatively, D is TRBD1 (6 bases). The CDR3 extends over 17 amino acids. V dropped 1 base and J dropped 4 bases, with 19 bases sitting between them. Germline V gives CDR1 SGHDT, CDR2 YYEEEE. The chain's CDR3 is CASSLLGASQSPDTQYF. DNA for the CDR3: TGTGCCAGCAGCTTGTTGGGGGCCAGTCAGTCCCCAGATACGCAGTATTTT.

This clonotype was detected ten times or more. This chain connects TRBV7-9 to TRBJ2-4; D remains unclear. There are 16 residues in the CDR3. CDR1 SEHNR and CDR2 FQNEAQ come from the germline V gene (reference sequence). V was trimmed by 5 bases and J by 0 bases, leaving 14 bases between them. The CDR3 here is CASSPPYILAKNIQYF. The CDR3 DNA follows: TGTGCCAGCAGCCCACCCTATATTCTAGCCAAAAACATTCAGTACTTC.

At least ten counts were recorded for this clonotype. This chain links TRBV20-1 with TRBJ2-3, with 8 bases identical to TRBD1. The CDR3 length is 15 residues. CDR1 and CDR2 from the germline V gene are DFQATT and SNEGSKA (reference sequence). Losses at the gene ends were 1 base for V and 0 bases for J; bases not matched to a gene: 3. CDR3 region: CSARADRGSTDTQYF. The CDR3 nucleotides are TGCAGTGCTAGAGCCGACAGGGGAAGCACAGATACGCAGTATTTT.

This clonotype has a handful of counts. The chain combines TRBV7-8 with TRBJ2-4; tentative D call: TRBD2 (5 bases). The V and J ends lost 2 bases and 8 bases respectively, with 13 bases between them. This CDR3 region has 14 residues. Germline CDR1 SGHVS, CDR2 FQNEAQ. CDR3: CASSLRERSDIQYF. CDR3 in DNA: TGTGCCAGCAGCTTAAGGGAGCGGAGTGACATTCAGTACTTC.

The sample holds a few counts of this clonotype. The chain employs TRBV6-5 and TRBJ1-4; TRBD1 might be the D (5 bases). The CDR3 sequence is 14 residues long. Germline V gives CDR1 MNHEY, CDR2 SVGAGI. Trimming stripped 7 bases from V and 3 bases from J, with 12 bases between. The CDR3 sequence is CASTDGGSNEKLFF. The CDR3 DNA is TGTGCCAGCACCGACGGGGGGTCTAATGAAAAACTGTTTTTT.

The chain is built from TRBV20-1 and TRBJ2-3; D possibly corresponds to TRBD1 (6 bases). CDR3 length: 14 residues. V shed 4 bases and J shed 1 base, with 12 bases lying between them. Germline V CDR1 and CDR2: DFQATT, SNEGSKA (reference sequence). DNA of the CDR3: TGCAGTGCTATTGGAGCAGGGGGCACAGATACGCAGTATTTT. Amino acids: CSAIGAGGTDTQYF.

The chain uses TRBV6-6 and TRBJ1-5, with D perhaps TRBD1 (6 bases). Germline V lookup: CDR1 MNHNY, CDR2 SVGAGI (reference sequence). Trimming took 0 bases from V and 7 from J, leaving 10 bases between them. The CDR3 sequence is 14 residues long. The DNA of the CDR3 is TGTGCCAGCAGTTACTCGGGGGGCCGCCAGCCCCAGCATTTT. Translation gives CASSYSGGRQPQHF.

This clonotype turned up a few times. The V and J genes are TRBV10-3 and TRBJ1-5; D ambiguous. Trimming took 10 bases from V and 0 from J, leaving 10 bases between them. Germline CDR1 is ENHRY and CDR2 is SYGVKD. The CDR3 is 13 amino acids. The CDR3: CATSGGSNQPQHF. CDR3 DNA sequence: TGTGCCACCAGCGGCGGTAGCAATCAGCCCCAGCATTTT.

This clonotype was observed a few times. J is TRBJ2-5 and V is TRBV3-1, with no clear D. The CDR3 spans 14 residues. Germline V gives CDR1 LGHDT, CDR2 YNNKEL (reference sequence). The V gene lost 4 bases and the J gene lost 9 bases, with 18 bases spanning the gap. The CDR3 is CASSPIPHQAPQYF. The CDR3 DNA follows: TGTGCCAGCAGCCCAATCCCCCACCAGGCCCCCCAGTACTTC.

This clonotype was seen a handful of times. The V gene is TRBV6-2 or TRBV6-3, the J gene TRBJ2-3; 13 bases are a match to TRBD2. CDR3 size: 19 residues. The junction had 14 bases not matched to a gene; V was cut back by 6 bases and J by 2 bases. Germline CDR1 and CDR2: MNHEY and SVGEGT. The CDR3 DNA follows: TGTGCCAGCAGCCCCCGGACTAGCGGGGGCACCGATCACACAGATACGCAGTATTTT. Protein sequence: CASSPRTSGGTDHTDTQYF.

This clonotype was recorded a few times. The CDR3 region is CASHIRGPVSEAFF. The CDR3 coding sequence is TGTGCCAGCCATATACGGGGACCGGTTTCTGAAGCTTTCTTT. V and J are TRBV12-3 or TRBV12-4 and TRBJ1-1; D perhaps matches TRBD1 (5 bases). Trimming cost V 8 bases and J 6 bases, with 19 bases left between them. The CDR3 extends over 14 amino acids.

In its sample, this clonotype was seen a few times. J is TRBJ2-1 and V is TRBV24-1, with 10 bases lining up with TRBD2. The trim removed 9 bases at V and 4 bases at J, leaving 5 bases unmatched. The CDR3 consists of 14 residues. In germline, CDR1 is KGHDR, CDR2 SFDVKD. The CDR3 sequence is CATSGLADYNEQFF. As DNA, the CDR3 is TGTGCCACCTCCGGACTAGCGGATTACAATGAGCAGTTCTTC.

The chain couples TRBV3-1 to TRBJ2-5; tentatively, D is TRBD2 (5 bases). Trimming shortened V by 3 bases and J by 11 bases, and 13 bases separated the two germline ends. Germline V gene data show CDR1 as LGHDT and CDR2 as YNNKEL (reference sequence). This CDR3 contains 12 residues. In nucleotides, the CDR3 is TGTGCCAGCAGCCATCCTCTGCGGAGGCAGTACTTC. Amino acid sequence: CASSHPLRRQYF.

V is TRBV15 and J is TRBJ1-5, with D maybe TRBD1 (5 bases). V was clipped by 7 bases and J by 0 bases, with 19 bases between them. The CDR3 contains 17 residues. CDR1 LNHNV and CDR2 YYDKDF come from the germline V gene (reference sequence). The CDR3 nucleotides read TGTGCCACCAAGCAGAGAGGAGGGGTTTATAGCAATCAGCCCCAGCATTTT. Its protein is CATKQRGGVYSNQPQHF.

This clonotype was detected only a few times. This chain uses TRBV12-3 or TRBV12-4 with TRBJ1-1; no reliable D call. V lost 2 bases to trimming and J lost 8 bases, with 12 bases between them. This CDR3 region has 13 residues. CDR3 DNA: TGTGCCAGCAGTTTATTCGGGCAGGCCGAAGCTTTCTTT. As protein: CASSLFGQAEAFF.

This clonotype was recorded a few times. The chain is built from TRBV12-3 or TRBV12-4 and TRBJ1-1; 9 bases line up with TRBD1. The CDR3 sequence is 14 residues long. Trimming cost V 7 bases and J 2 bases; bases outside gene matches: 5. CDR3 nucleotide sequence: TGTGCCAGCACCCCGGACAGGGGAAACACTGAAGCTTTCTTT. It is translated as CASTPDRGNTEAFF.